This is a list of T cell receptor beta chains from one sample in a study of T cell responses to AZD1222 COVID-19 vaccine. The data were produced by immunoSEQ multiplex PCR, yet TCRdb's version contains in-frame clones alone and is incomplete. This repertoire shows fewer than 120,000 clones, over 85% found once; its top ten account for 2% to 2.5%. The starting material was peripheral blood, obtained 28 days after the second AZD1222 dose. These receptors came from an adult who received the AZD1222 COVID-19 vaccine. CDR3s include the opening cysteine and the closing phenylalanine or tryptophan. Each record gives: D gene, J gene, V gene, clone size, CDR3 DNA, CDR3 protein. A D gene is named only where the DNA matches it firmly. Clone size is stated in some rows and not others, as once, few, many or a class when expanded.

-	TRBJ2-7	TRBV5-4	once	TGTGCCAGCAGCCCCCCGGGGGCATGGGTCTACGAGCAGTACTTC	CASSPPGAWVYEQYF
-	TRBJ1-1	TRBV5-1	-	TGCGCCAGCAGCTTCCCGGACAGACTGGGCACTGAAGCTTTCTTT	CASSFPDRLGTEAFF
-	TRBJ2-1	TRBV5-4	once	TGTGCCAGCAGCTCGCAGGATCATTCCTACAATGAGCAGTTCTTC	CASSSQDHSYNEQFF
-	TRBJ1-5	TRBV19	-	TGTGCCAGTAGAATACAGGCGAATAGCAATCAGCCCCAGCATTTT	CASRIQANSNQPQHF
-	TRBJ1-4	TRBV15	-	TGTGCCACCAGCAGAGGCGGGGAAACAACTAATGAAAAACTGTTTTTT	CATSRGGETTNEKLFF
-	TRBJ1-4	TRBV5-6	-	TGTGCCAGCAGCTTGACAGGCCTACGGAGAGAAAAACTGTTTTTT	CASSLTGLRREKLFF
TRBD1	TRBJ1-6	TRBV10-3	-	TGTGCCAAGGGACAGGGTCCGAATAATTCACCCCTCCACTTT	CAKGQGPNNSPLHF
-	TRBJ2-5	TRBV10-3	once	TGTGCCATCAGTGAGTCGATGCAGGGCAGGGAGACCCAGTACTTC	CAISESMQGRETQYF
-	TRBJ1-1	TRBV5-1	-	TGCGCCAGCAGCTCGGGTCAAGGGGACACTGAAGCTTTCTTT	CASSSGQGDTEAFF
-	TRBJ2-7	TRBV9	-	TGTGCCAGCAGCGCAGATAACAGGGTCTACTCCTACGAGCAGTACTTC	CASSADNRVYSYEQYF
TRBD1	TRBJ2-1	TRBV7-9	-	TGTGCCAGCAGCTTAGCGGTGGGACAGGGAGGGGGTTATTACAATGAGCAGTTCTTC	CASSLAVGQGGGYYNEQFF
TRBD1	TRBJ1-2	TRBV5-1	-	TGCGCCAGCAGCTACGACAGGGGAGGCTATGGCTACACCTTC	CASSYDRGGYGYTF
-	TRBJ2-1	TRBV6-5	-	TGTGCCAGCAGTTACTCGCGGAGCTCCTACAATGAGCAGTTCTTC	CASSYSRSSYNEQFF